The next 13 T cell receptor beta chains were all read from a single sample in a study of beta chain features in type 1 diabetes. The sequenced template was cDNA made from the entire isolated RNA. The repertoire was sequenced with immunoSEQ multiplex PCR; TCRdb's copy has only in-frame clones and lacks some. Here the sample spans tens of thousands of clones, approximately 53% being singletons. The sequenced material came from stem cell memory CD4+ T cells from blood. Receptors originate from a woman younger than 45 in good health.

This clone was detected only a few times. CDR3 residues: CASSLGGFQETQYF. The CDR3 coding sequence is TGTGCCAGCAGCTTAGGTGGCTTCCAAGAGACCCAGTACTTC. V usage is TRBV7-3 and J usage is TRBJ2-5; D gene uncertain. The CDR3 consists of 14 residues. The V end was cut by 2 bases, the J end by 1 base, with 8 bases between. Germline CDR1 is SGHTA and CDR2 is FQGTGA.

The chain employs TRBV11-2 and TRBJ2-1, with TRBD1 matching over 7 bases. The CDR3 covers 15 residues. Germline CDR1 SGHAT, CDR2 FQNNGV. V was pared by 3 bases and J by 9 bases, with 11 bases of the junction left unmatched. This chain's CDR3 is CASSLWDSKIGEQFF. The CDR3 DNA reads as TGTGCCAGCAGCTTGTGGGACAGTAAGATAGGTGAGCAGTTCTTC.

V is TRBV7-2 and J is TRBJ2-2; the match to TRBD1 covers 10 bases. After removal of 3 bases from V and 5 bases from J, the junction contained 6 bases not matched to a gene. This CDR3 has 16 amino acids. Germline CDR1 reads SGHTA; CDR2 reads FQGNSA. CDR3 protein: CASSFGGQGVTGELFF. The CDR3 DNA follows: TGTGCCAGCAGCTTCGGCGGACAGGGGGTAACCGGGGAGCTGTTTTTT.

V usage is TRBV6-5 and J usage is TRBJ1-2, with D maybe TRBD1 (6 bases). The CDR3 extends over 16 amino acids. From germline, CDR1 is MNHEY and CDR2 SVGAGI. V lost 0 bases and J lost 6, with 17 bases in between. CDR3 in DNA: TGTGCCAGCAGTTACTCAGGACGCCAGGGGATGCATGGCTACACCTTC. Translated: CASSYSGRQGMHGYTF.

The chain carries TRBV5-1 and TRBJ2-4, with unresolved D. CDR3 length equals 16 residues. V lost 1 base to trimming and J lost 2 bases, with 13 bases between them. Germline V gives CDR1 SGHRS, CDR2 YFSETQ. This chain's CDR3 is CASSLIPEEPKNIQYF. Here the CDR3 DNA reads TGCGCCAGCAGCTTGATCCCAGAAGAACCCAAAAACATTCAGTACTTC.

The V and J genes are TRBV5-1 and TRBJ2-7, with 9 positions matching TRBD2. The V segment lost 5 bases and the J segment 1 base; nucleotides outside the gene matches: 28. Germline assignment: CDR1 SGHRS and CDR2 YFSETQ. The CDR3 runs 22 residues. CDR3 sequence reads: CASREDRPGLAGNLFPSYEQYF. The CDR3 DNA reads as TGCGCCAGCAGAGAGGACCGCCCAGGGCTAGCGGGGAACCTTTTTCCTTCCTACGAGCAGTACTTC.

The CDR3 loop reads CASSRGLRNTIYF. The CDR3 DNA reads TGTGCCAGCAGCCGGGGGTTACGAAACACCATATATTTT. The V gene is TRBV6-5, the J gene TRBJ1-3; TRBD1 might be the D (5 bases). V was pared by 6 bases and J by 5 bases, with 11 bases between. Germline CDR1 and CDR2: MNHEY and SVGAGI. There are 13 residues in the CDR3.

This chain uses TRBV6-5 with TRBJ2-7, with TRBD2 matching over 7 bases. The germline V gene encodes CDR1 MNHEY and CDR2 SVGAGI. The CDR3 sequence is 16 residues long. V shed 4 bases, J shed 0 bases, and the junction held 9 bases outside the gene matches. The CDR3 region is CASSFLAGASSYEQYF. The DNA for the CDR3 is TGTGCCAGCAGTTTCCTGGCGGGAGCCTCCTCCTACGAGCAGTACTTC.

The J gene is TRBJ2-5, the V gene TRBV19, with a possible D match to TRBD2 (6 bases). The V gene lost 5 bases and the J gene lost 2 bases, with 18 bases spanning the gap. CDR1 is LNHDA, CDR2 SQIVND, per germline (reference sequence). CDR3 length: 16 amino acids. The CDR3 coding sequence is TGTGCCAGTAGTCCCGGCCGCCGGGACTCACAAGAGACCCAGTACTTC. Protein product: CASSPGRRDSQETQYF.

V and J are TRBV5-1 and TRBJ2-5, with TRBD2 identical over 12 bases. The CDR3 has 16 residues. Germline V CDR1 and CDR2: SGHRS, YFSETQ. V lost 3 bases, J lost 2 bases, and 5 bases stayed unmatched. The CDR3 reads CASSWGLAGLQETQYF. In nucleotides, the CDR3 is TGCGCCAGCAGCTGGGGACTAGCGGGCCTTCAAGAGACCCAGTACTTC.

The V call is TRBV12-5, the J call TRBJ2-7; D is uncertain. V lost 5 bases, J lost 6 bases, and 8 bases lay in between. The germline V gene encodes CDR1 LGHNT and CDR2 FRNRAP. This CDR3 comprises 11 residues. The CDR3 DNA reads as TGTGCTAGTGGTACAGACGGCGAGCAGTACTTC. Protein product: CASGTDGEQYF.

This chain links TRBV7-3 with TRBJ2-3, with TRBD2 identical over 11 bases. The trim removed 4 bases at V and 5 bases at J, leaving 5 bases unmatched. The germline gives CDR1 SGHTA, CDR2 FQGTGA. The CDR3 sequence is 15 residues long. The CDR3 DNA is TGTGCCAGCAGCTCGAGACTAGCGGGAAAAGATACGCAGTATTTT. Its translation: CASSSRLAGKDTQYF.

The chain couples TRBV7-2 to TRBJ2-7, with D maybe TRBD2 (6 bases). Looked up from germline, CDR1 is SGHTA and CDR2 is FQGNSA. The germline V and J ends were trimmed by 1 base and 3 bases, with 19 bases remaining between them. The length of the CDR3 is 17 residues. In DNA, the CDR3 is TGTGCCAGCAGCTTAGGTCTGGGGATAGCGGAGTTCTACGAGCAGTACTTC. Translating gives CASSLGLGIAEFYEQYF.